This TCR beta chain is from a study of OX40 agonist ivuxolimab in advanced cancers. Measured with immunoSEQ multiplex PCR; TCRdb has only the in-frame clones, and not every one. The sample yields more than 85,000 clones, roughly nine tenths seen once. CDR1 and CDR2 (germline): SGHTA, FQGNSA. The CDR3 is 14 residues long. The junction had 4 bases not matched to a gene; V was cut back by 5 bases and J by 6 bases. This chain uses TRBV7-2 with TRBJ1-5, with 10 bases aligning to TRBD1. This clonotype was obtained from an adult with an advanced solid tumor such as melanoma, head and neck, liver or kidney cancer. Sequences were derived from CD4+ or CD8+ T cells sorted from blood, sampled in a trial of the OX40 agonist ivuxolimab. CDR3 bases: TGTGCCAGCAGCCCGGGGGACAGGGGTCAGCCCCAGCATTTT. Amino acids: CASSPGDRGQPQHF.